The rows below give T cell receptor beta chains drawn from one sample of a study of T cells in Graves' hyperthyroidism and ophthalmopathy. TCRdb re-analysed the multiplex PCR reads in MiXCR, keeping a single row per CDR3 protein. The data hold 480,000 or so distinct CDR3 sequences, with over 45% observed a single time. Source material: peripheral blood or thyroid tissue (not recorded which). Every receptor here comes from an adult woman with Graves' disease, either hyperthyroidism or ophthalmopathy (not recorded which). The CDR3 runs from the conserved cysteine through the conserved F or W. Each record gives: CDR3 length, J gene, V gene, CDR3 protein.

length: 13; J: TRBJ1-4; V: TRBV29-1; CDR3: CSVDRGIGEKLFF
length: 13; J: TRBJ1-5; V: TRBV7-2; CDR3: CASSLSGGQPQHF
length: 15; J: TRBJ2-2; V: TRBV6-1; CDR3: CASRLAGFDTGELFF
length: 14; J: TRBJ1-6; V: TRBV7-9; CDR3: CASSPSGTAPPLHF
length: 17; J: TRBJ2-1; V: TRBV10-3; CDR3: CAISGGQGAWVGNEQFF
length: 12; J: TRBJ1-5; V: TRBV6-6; CDR3: CASSYRGGEGHF
length: 12; J: TRBJ2-7; V: TRBV10-2; CDR3: CASSDQGRGPYF
length: 13; J: TRBJ2-7; V: TRBV10-3; CDR3: CAIATGDTYEQYF
length: 14; J: TRBJ2-7; V: TRBV20-1; CDR3: CSASTGRVSYEQYF
length: 14; J: TRBJ1-1; V: TRBV18; CDR3: CASRQGWGHTEAFF
length: 12; J: TRBJ1-2; V: TRBV20-1; CDR3: CSASSRIYGYTF
length: 12; J: TRBJ1-5; V: TRBV24-1; CDR3: CAPRVVDQPQHF
length: 12; J: TRBJ1-2; V: TRBV2; CDR3: CASSEGDYGYTF
length: 12; J: TRBJ2-5; V: TRBV29-1; CDR3: CSVRDGQETQYF
length: 14; J: TRBJ2-2; V: TRBV19; CDR3: CASSIALYPGELFF
length: 15; J: TRBJ2-2; V: TRBV20-1; CDR3: CSARDYQTNTGELFF
length: 18; J: TRBJ2-5; V: TRBV2; CDR3: CASRSGLAGGARWETQYF
length: 13; J: TRBJ2-2; V: TRBV2; CDR3: CASTRGGTGELFF
length: 12; J: TRBJ1-2; V: TRBV2; CDR3: CASSDDNNGYTF
length: 15; J: TRBJ1-5; V: TRBV25-1; CDR3: CASSAEGFAGQPQHF
length: 13; J: TRBJ1-1; V: TRBV12-3/TRBV12-4; CDR3: CASSFTPDGGAFF
length: 13; J: TRBJ1-2; V: TRBV20-1; CDR3: CSVTLGTGYGYTF
length: 15; J: TRBJ1-3; V: TRBV7-2; CDR3: CASSPLSVSGNTIYF